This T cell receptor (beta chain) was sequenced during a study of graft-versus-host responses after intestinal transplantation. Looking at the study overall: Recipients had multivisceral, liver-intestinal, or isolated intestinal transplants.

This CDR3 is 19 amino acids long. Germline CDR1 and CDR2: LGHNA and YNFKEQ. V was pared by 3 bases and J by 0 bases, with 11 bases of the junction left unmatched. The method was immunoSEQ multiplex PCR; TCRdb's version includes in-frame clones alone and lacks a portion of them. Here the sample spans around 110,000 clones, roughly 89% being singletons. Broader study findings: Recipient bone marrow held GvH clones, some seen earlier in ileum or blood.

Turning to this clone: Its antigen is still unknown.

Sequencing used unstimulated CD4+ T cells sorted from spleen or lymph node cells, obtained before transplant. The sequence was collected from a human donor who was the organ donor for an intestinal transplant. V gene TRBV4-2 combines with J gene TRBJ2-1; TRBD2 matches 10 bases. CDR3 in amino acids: CASSQVLAGGTFSYNEQFF. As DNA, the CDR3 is TGTGCCAGCAGCCAGGTATTAGCGGGAGGTACCTTCTCCTACAATGAGCAGTTCTTC.